This T cell receptor (beta chain) was observed in a study of blood T cells in healthy people across ages. Points from the study as a whole: Reliance upon unsorted PBMCs precluded definitive naive versus antigen-experienced comparison.

Points on this clonotype: Its antigen remains unknown.

For the second PCR, which ran for roughly 7 to 11 cycles, a sample-barcoded 5' primer and a J-beta primer mix were used. One entry per CDR3 protein results from TCRdb running MiXCR on the 5' RACE reads. The sample consists of around 780,000 distinct CDR3 sequences, approximately 60% of them appearing once. This clonotype originated in a man in his forties or fifties in good health. Sequenced sample: blood.

In DNA, the CDR3 is TGCAGTGCTAGAGATCCCCTCGACAGGGGCGGACAGCCCCAGCATTTT. This translates into CSARDPLDRGGQPQHF. The rearrangement links TRBV20-1 to TRBJ1-5, with 8 bases lining up with TRBD1. The V and J ends lost 0 bases and 7 bases, in that order; junction bases with no gene match: 11. The CDR3 covers 16 residues. Germline V CDR1 and CDR2: DFQATT, SNEGSKA (reference sequence).